The present TCR beta chain was sequenced within a study of beta chain features in type 1 diabetes. This clone was recorded at least ten times. Its antigen is still unknown. The CDR3 sequence is 16 residues long. Germline V CDR1 and CDR2: SGHRS, YFSETQ. V lost 0 bases and J lost 1; bases outside the gene matches: 4. The study, taken as a whole, reports: For patients and controls alike, PCR might favor shorter templates to the same degree. Among type 1 diabetes patients, VDJ junctions had fewer insertions and more deletions.

Since all of the isolated RNA was reverse transcribed, expressed TCRB transcripts were what got sequenced. Profiled with immunoSEQ multiplex PCR; TCRdb holds only in-frame clones, not every one. This sample has some 160,000 clones, with approximately 8.4% found just once. The chain has TRBV5-1 and TRBJ2-1; 7 nucleotides agree with TRBD1. The sequenced material came from central memory CD4+ T cells from blood. The TCR sequence derives from a woman under 30 in good health. The CDR3 DNA sequence: TGCGCCAGCAGCTTGGGACAGGGAGTGTCCTACAATGAGCAGTTCTTC. As protein: CASSLGQGVSYNEQFF.